The 4 T cell receptor beta chains presented below share a single source sample, sequenced in a study of T cell responses to AZD1222 COVID-19 vaccine. Profiled with immunoSEQ multiplex PCR; TCRdb holds only in-frame clones, not every one. This sample has about 110,000 clones; 75% to 95% occur once, and the top ten carry roughly 6%. Source: peripheral blood, taken 28 days after the second AZD1222 dose. The source of these receptors is an adult who received the AZD1222 COVID-19 vaccine.

The rearrangement uses TRBV18 and TRBJ2-1; the D is unclear. V gave up 1 base and J gave up 1 base, with 11 bases separating them. The CDR3 runs to 16 residues. Germline V gene data show CDR1 as KGHSH and CDR2 as LQKENI. In DNA, the CDR3 is TGTGCCAGCTCACCACTGCCGGACCGGTCCTACAATGAGCAGTTCTTC. Residues: CASSPLPDRSYNEQFF.

The CDR3 DNA follows: TGCGCCAGCAGCCAAGACGAAAGGAATTCACCCCTCCACTTT. The encoded protein is CASSQDERNSPLHF. The chain employs TRBV4-1 and TRBJ1-6; no reliable D call. V was shortened by 0 bases and J by 7 bases, with 7 bases between the two germline ends. CDR3 length: 14 amino acids. Germline V gene data show CDR1 as MGHRA and CDR2 as YSYEKL.

This clone was recorded once. The chain joins TRBV28 to TRBJ1-5; D is ambiguous. V shed 5 bases and J shed 0 bases, with 8 bases lying between them. The CDR3 covers 14 residues. Germline assignment: CDR1 MDHEN and CDR2 SYDVKM. The CDR3 DNA reads as TGTGCCAGCAGTCGGGCGTATAGCAATCAGCCCCAGCATTTT. Translated, it gives CASSRAYSNQPQHF.

This chain joins TRBV5-4 and TRBJ2-3; 7 bases agree with TRBD2. J lost 0 bases, V lost 3 bases, and 1 base had no gene match. Per germline, CDR1 SGHNT and CDR2 YYREEE (reference sequence). The CDR3 sequence is 14 residues long. This chain's CDR3 is CASSWGGSTDTQYF. CDR3 DNA: TGTGCCAGCAGCTGGGGGGGTAGCACAGATACGCAGTATTTT.